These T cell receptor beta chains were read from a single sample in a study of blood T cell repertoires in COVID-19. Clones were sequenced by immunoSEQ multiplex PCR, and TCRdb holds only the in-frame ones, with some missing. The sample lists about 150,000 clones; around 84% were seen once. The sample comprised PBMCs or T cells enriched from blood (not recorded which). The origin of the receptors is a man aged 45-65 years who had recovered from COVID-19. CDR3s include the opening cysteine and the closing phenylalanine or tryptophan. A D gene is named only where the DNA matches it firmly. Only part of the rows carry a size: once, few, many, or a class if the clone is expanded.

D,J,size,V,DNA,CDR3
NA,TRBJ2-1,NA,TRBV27,TGTGCCAGCAGTTTCCGTGAGCTCCGCAATGAGCAGTTCTTC,CASSFRELRNEQFF
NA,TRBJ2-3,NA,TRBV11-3,TGTGCCAGCAGCTTAGTTCTCGGGGACACAGATACGCAGTATTTT,CASSLVLGDTDTQYF
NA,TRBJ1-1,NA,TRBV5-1,TGCGCCAGCAGCTATACGGGACACATGAACACTGAAGCTTTCTTT,CASSYTGHMNTEAFF
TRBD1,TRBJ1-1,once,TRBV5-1,TGCGCCAGCAGCTTGGACGGGACAGGCAACACTGAAGCTTTCTTT,CASSLDGTGNTEAFF
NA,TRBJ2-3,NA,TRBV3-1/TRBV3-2,TGTGCCAGCAGCCAAGGGGGCGGACCCACAGATACGCAGTATTTT,CASSQGGGPTDTQYF
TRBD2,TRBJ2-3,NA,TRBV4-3,TGCGCCAGCAGCCAAACCTGGGGGCGGGGGGAAGCAGATACGCAGTATTTT,CASSQTWGRGEADTQYF
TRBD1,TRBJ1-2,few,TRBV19,TGTGCCAGTAGTATTTTGGCAGGGGGGTATGGCTACACCTTC,CASSILAGGYGYTF
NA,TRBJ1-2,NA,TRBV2,TGTGCCAGCAGGATGACAGAAAGCTATGGCTACACCTTC,CASRMTESYGYTF
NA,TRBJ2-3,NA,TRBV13,TGTGCCAGCAGCTTCACTCACGCGGCAGTAGATACGCAGTATTTT,CASSFTHAAVDTQYF
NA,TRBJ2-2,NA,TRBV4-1,TGCGCCAGCAGCCCCTTGGGTGGGCCCGGGGAGCTGTTTTTT,CASSPLGGPGELFF
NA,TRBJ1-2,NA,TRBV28,TGTGCCAGCAGTCTCCCCCAAGGGCAGGGGATTGGCTACACCTTC,CASSLPQGQGIGYTF
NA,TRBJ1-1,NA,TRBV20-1,TGCAGTGCTAGTTTCGGGTCTGAAGCTTTCTTT,CSASFGSEAFF
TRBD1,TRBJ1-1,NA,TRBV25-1,TGTGCCAGCAGAGAGACAGGGATGAACACTGAAGCTTTCTTT,CASRETGMNTEAFF
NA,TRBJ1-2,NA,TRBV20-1,TGCAGAGCTGTCCATAACTATGGCTACACCTTC,CRAVHNYGYTF
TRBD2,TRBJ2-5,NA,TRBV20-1,TGCAGTGCTAGTGAGAGGCGGGGGGCCTGGGAGACCCAGTACTTC,CSASERRGAWETQYF
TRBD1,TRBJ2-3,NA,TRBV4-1,TGCGCCAGCAGCCAAGGGACAGGGCGGAGCACAGATACGCAGTATTTT,CASSQGTGRSTDTQYF
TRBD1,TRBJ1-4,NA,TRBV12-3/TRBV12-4,TGTGCCAGCAGAGGACAGGCTAATGAAAAACTGTTTTTT,CASRGQANEKLFF
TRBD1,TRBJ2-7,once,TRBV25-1,TGTGCCAGGGAACCGGGACAGGGAGCGCCCTACGAGCAGTACTTC,CAREPGQGAPYEQYF
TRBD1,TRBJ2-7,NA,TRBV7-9,TGTGCCAGCACCCTACTTAGCGGGACAGGGGGCCACGAGCAGTACTTC,CASTLLSGTGGHEQYF
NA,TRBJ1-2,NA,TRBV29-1,TGCAGCGTTGAGACAGAGACTAACTATGGCTACACCTTC,CSVETETNYGYTF
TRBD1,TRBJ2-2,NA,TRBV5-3,TGTGCCAGAAGTTCGACAGGGGGCAACGGGGAGCTGTTTTTT,CARSSTGGNGELFF
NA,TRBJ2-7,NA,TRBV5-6,TGTGCCAGCAGCTTGGTTCCACAGAGCTCCTACGAGCAGTACTTC,CASSLVPQSSYEQYF
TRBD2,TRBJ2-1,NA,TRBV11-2,TGTGCCAGCAGCTCGGGGGGAGCGGGGCACTCCTACAATGAGCAGTTCTTC,CASSSGGAGHSYNEQFF
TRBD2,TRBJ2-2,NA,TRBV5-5,TGTGCCAGCAGCTTGGTACTAGCGGCCGGGGAGCTGTTTTTT,CASSLVLAAGELFF
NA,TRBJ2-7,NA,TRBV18,TGTGCCAGCTCACCAGGGGCAGGGTACGAGCAGTACTTC,CASSPGAGYEQYF
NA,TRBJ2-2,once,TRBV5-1,TGCGCCAGCAGCTTGGTGGCAGGTCCCACCGGGGAGCTGTTTTTT,CASSLVAGPTGELFF
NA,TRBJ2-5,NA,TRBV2,TGTGCCAGCAGTGAACTAGAGGGCGAGACCCAGTACTTC,CASSELEGETQYF
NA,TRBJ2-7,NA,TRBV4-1,TGCGCCAGCAGCCATCCAAGCGGCTACGAGCAGTACTTC,CASSHPSGYEQYF
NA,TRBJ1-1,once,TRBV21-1,TGTGCCAGCAGCAAATGGTGGACGGAGGGGTGGGACACTGAAGCTTTCTTT,CASSKWWTEGWDTEAFF
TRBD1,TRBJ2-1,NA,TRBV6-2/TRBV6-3,TGTGCCAGCAGTTCAGGGGGCACCCACTCCTACAATGAGCAGTTCTTC,CASSSGGTHSYNEQFF
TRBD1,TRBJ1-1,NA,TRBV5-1,TGCGCCAGCAGCCCCCGAAGGCAGGGGGCGAACACTGAAGCTTTCTTT,CASSPRRQGANTEAFF
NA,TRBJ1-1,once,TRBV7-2,TGTGCCAGCAGCGAACCTAGGGGGACCACTGAAGCTTTCTTT,CASSEPRGTTEAFF
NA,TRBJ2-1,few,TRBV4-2,TGTGCCAGCAGCCTCGGCTCAGGGAATGAGCAGTTCTTC,CASSLGSGNEQFF
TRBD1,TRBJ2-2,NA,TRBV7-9,TGTGCCAGCAGCTTACTAGGGACAGGGATCGGGGAGCTGTTTTTT,CASSLLGTGIGELFF
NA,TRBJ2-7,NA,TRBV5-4,TGTGCCAGCAGCTTGGACCCGACAGCGAATTCCTACGAGCAGTACTTC,CASSLDPTANSYEQYF
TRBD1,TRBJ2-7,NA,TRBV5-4,TGTGCCAGCAGCTTGGAGGGGGCCAACGAGCAGTACTTC,CASSLEGANEQYF
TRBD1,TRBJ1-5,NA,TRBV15,TGTGCCACCAGCAGGGATAACAGGGGTCCTCAGCCCCAGCATTTT,CATSRDNRGPQPQHF
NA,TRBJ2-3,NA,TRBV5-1,TGCGCCAGCAGCTCGGGACCCGGGGGTTATACGCAGTATTTT,CASSSGPGGYTQYF
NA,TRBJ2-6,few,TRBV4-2,TGTGCCAGCAGCCAAGTGGACAGCCCCTCTGGGGCCAACGTCCTGACTTTC,CASSQVDSPSGANVLTF
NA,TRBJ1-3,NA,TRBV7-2,TGTGCCAGCAGCATCGGGGGAAACTATGGAAACACCATATATTTT,CASSIGGNYGNTIYF
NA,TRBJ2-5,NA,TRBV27,TGTGCCAGCAGTTTATCGCAGGGGGGAGAGACCCAGTACTTC,CASSLSQGGETQYF
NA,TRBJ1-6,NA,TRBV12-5,TGTGCTAGTGGCCCATCGCACTCGACGGCTAGCTCCTATAATTCACCCCTCCACTTT,CASGPSHSTASSYNSPLHF
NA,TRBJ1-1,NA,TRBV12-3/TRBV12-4,TGTGCCAGCAGTTCAGTGTACACTGAAGCTTTCTTT,CASSSVYTEAFF
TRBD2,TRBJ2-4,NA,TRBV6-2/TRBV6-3,TGTGCCAGCAGTTTCCCACGGACTAGCAACATTCAGTACTTC,CASSFPRTSNIQYF
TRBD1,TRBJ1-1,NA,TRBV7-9,TGTGCCAGCAGCTCAGGGGGCCGGGGGAACACTGAAGCTTTCTTT,CASSSGGRGNTEAFF
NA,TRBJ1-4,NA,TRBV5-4,TGTGCCAGCAGCCAGGACAGCTTGGGGAAACTGTTTTTT,CASSQDSLGKLFF